Listed below are T cell receptor beta chains from one sample, sequenced in a study of cytomegalovirus exposure and HLA in healthy donors. Here immunoSEQ multiplex PCR was the method, and the copy in TCRdb shows in-frame clones only, minus some. The data show more than 110,000 clones, approximately 80% seen once. The sample taken for sequencing was PBMCs. These receptors all come from a man aged 25-40 years in good health and CMV-seropositive. CDR3s include the opening cysteine and the closing phenylalanine or tryptophan. Each record gives: clone size, D gene, J gene, V gene, CDR3 protein, CDR3 DNA. The D gene is left open where the match is weak. Only part of the rows carry a size: once, few, many, or a class if the clone is expanded.

>-|-|TRBJ2-2|TRBV19
CASRMTGGSTGELFF
TGTGCCAGTCGCATGACCGGGGGTAGCACCGGGGAGCTGTTTTTT
>-|TRBD1|TRBJ2-1|TRBV18
CASSPRDRAINEQFF
TGTGCCAGCTCACCACGGGACAGGGCTATCAATGAGCAGTTCTTC
>-|-|TRBJ2-7|TRBV7-2
CASSSGNILYEQYF
TGTGCCAGCAGTTCCGGGAATATACTCTACGAGCAGTACTTC
>-|TRBD2|TRBJ2-7|TRBV27
CASRLGTSPYEQYF
TGTGCCAGCAGATTAGGGACTAGTCCCTACGAGCAGTACTTC
>-|TRBD1|TRBJ2-2|TRBV18
CASSPSGQGASTGELFF
TGTGCCAGCTCACCCTCGGGACAGGGGGCCAGCACCGGGGAGCTGTTTTTT
>-|-|TRBJ1-2|TRBV5-1
CASSSTTGIYGYTF
TGCGCCAGCAGCTCCACGACAGGAATCTATGGCTACACCTTC
>-|-|TRBJ2-3|TRBV27
CASSSLLVPPGTDTQYF
TGTGCCAGCAGTTCCCTCCTAGTTCCCCCAGGGACAGATACGCAGTATTTT
>-|-|TRBJ1-3|TRBV7-9
CASSFDRRSGNTIYF
TGTGCCAGCAGCTTCGACAGGCGCTCTGGAAACACCATATATTTT
>-|TRBD1|TRBJ2-7|TRBV19
CASRIKQGAGEQYF
TGTGCCAGTAGGATAAAACAGGGGGCGGGAGAGCAGTACTTC
>-|-|TRBJ2-3|TRBV27
CASSTSLAAFTDTQYF
TGTGCCAGCAGTACCTCATTAGCGGCTTTCACAGATACGCAGTATTTT
>few|-|TRBJ2-3|TRBV11-2
CASSLQGGWADTQYF
TGTGCCAGCAGCTTACAGGGGGGTTGGGCAGATACGCAGTATTTT
>once|-|TRBJ2-3|TRBV4-1
CASSQDSKFGTEEGTDTQYF
TGCGCCAGCAGCCAAGACTCCAAGTTTGGCACGGAGGAAGGCACAGATACGCAGTATTTT
>few|-|TRBJ2-7|TRBV5-6
CASSLRRNEQYF
TGTGCCAGCAGCTTGAGGAGAAATGAGCAGTACTTC
>-|-|TRBJ1-3|TRBV5-1
CASSLGQVSGNTIYF
TGCGCCAGCAGCTTGGGACAGGTCTCTGGAAACACCATATATTTT
>-|TRBD2|TRBJ2-1|TRBV9
CASSVAGLADNEQFF
TGTGCCAGCAGCGTAGCAGGACTAGCGGACAATGAGCAGTTCTTC
>-|TRBD2|TRBJ2-7|TRBV28
CASSDTGTRDQSEQYF
TGTGCCAGCAGTGACACCGGGACTAGGGACCAGAGCGAGCAGTACTTC
>once|TRBD1|TRBJ2-1|TRBV11-3
CAQSGWGQGCDEQFF
TGTGCTCAATCCGGGTGGGGACAGGGGTGCGATGAGCAGTTCTTC
>-|-|TRBJ2-1|TRBV7-9
CASSLAPPGLSSYNEQFF
TGTGCCAGCAGCTTAGCGCCGCCAGGGTTGAGCTCCTACAATGAGCAGTTCTTC
>-|TRBD1|TRBJ1-6|TRBV28
CASSNDREVSPLHF
TGTGCCAGCAGTAATGACAGGGAGGTTTCACCCCTCCACTTT
>-|TRBD1|TRBJ1-2|TRBV9
CASSGTGTEFNYGYTF
TGTGCCAGCAGCGGAACCGGGACAGAATTTAACTATGGCTACACCTTC
>-|-|TRBJ1-5|TRBV11-3
CASSLDSRQPQHF
TGTGCCAGCAGCTTAGACTCCCGTCAGCCCCAGCATTTT
>-|TRBD2|TRBJ2-1|TRBV5-6
CASTLGSGSYNEQFF
TGTGCCAGCACTCTGGGTAGCGGGAGTTACAATGAGCAGTTCTTC
>-|-|TRBJ1-2|TRBV7-2
CASSFGRVVDYGYTF
TGTGCCAGCAGCTTTGGGAGGGTGGTAGACTATGGCTACACCTTC
>-|-|TRBJ1-1|TRBV9
CASSVVPGLNTEAFF
TGTGCCAGCAGCGTAGTGCCGGGTCTGAACACTGAAGCTTTCTTT
>-|-|TRBJ1-5|TRBV19
CASSTDSYNQPQHF
TGTGCCAGTAGCACGGACAGCTATAATCAGCCCCAGCATTTT
>-|TRBD2|TRBJ2-5|TRBV5-1
CASSWGLAGQETQYF
TGCGCCAGCAGCTGGGGACTAGCGGGACAAGAGACCCAGTACTTC
>-|TRBD2|TRBJ2-7|TRBV18
CASSPRGVAGSGEQYF
TGTGCCAGCTCACCGCGCGGGGTAGCGGGAAGTGGCGAGCAGTACTTC
>-|TRBD2|TRBJ2-1|TRBV28
CASRGVRGGYNEQFF
TGTGCCAGCAGGGGTGTGAGGGGAGGGTACAATGAGCAGTTCTTC
>-|-|TRBJ2-7|TRBV6-1
CASSEWTGVGQYF
TGTGCCAGCAGTGAATGGACGGGGGTAGGGCAGTACTTC
>once|TRBD2|TRBJ2-1|TRBV6-5
CASSPPAGDEQFF
TGTGCCAGCAGCCCTCCAGCGGGAGATGAGCAGTTCTTC
>-|-|TRBJ2-7|TRBV6-6
CASSYGRGGYEQYF
TGTGCCAGCAGTTACGGGCGGGGAGGCTACGAGCAGTACTTC
>-|TRBD1|TRBJ2-7|TRBV9
CASSPGTGSSYEQYF
TGTGCCAGCAGCCCCGGGACAGGGAGTTCCTACGAGCAGTACTTC
>-|-|TRBJ1-2|TRBV6-5
CASSCSGANYGYTF
TGTGCCAGCAGTTGCTCAGGAGCCAACTATGGCTACACCTTC
>-|-|TRBJ1-6|TRBV10-2
CASSEGRRRNSPLHF
TGCGCCAGCAGTGAAGGAAGGCGGAGGAATTCACCCCTCCACTTT
>once|TRBD1|TRBJ2-6|TRBV5-6
CASSLRGQGRGANVLTF
TGTGCCAGCAGCTTGAGGGGACAGGGGCGTGGGGCCAACGTCCTGACTTTC
>-|TRBD2|TRBJ2-1|TRBV7-8
CASSLKPRGDNEQFF
TGTGCCAGCAGCTTAAAACCCCGGGGGGACAATGAGCAGTTCTTC
>-|-|TRBJ2-5|TRBV19
CASSPTEPETQYF
TGTGCCAGTAGCCCAACTGAGCCGGAGACCCAGTACTTC
>-|TRBD1|TRBJ1-2|TRBV5-1
CASSFTGDGYTF
TGCGCCAGCAGCTTCACAGGGGATGGCTACACCTTC
>-|TRBD2|TRBJ2-1|TRBV7-2
CASSPPGLAGAYNEQFF
TGTGCCAGCAGCCCGCCGGGACTAGCGGGGGCCTACAATGAGCAGTTCTTC
>-|-|TRBJ1-5|TRBV6-1
CASSDRTANQPQHF
TGTGCCAGCAGTGACCGGACAGCGAATCAGCCCCAGCATTTT
>-|TRBD2|TRBJ2-7|TRBV28
CASSLDSGGAYEQYF
TGTGCCAGCAGTTTAGACAGCGGGGGGGCCTACGAGCAGTACTTC
>-|TRBD2|TRBJ2-5|TRBV10-3
CAISETASGLQETQYF
TGTGCCATCAGTGAGACGGCTAGCGGCCTGCAAGAGACCCAGTACTTC